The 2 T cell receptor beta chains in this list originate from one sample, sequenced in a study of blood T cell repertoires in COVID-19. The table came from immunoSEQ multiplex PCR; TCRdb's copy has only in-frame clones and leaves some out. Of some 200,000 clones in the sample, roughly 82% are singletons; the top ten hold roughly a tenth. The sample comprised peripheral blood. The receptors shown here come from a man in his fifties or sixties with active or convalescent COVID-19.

DNA for the CDR3: TGTGCCAGTAGTACGGACAGGGCTAACTATGGCTACACCTTC. It translates to CASSTDRANYGYTF. The chain uses TRBV19 and TRBJ1-2; 8 positions match TRBD1. This CDR3 is built from 14 residues. Trimming cost V 4 bases and J 0 bases; bases outside gene matches: 1. CDR1 is LNHDA and CDR2 is SQIVND in the germline V gene (reference sequence).

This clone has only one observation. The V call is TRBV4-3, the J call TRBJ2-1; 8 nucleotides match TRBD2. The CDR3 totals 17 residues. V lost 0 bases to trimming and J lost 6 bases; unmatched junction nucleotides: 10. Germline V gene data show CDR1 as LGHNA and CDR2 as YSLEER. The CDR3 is CASSQDRGTRGFNEQFF. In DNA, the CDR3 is TGCGCCAGCAGCCAAGATCGTGGGACTAGAGGGTTCAATGAGCAGTTCTTC.